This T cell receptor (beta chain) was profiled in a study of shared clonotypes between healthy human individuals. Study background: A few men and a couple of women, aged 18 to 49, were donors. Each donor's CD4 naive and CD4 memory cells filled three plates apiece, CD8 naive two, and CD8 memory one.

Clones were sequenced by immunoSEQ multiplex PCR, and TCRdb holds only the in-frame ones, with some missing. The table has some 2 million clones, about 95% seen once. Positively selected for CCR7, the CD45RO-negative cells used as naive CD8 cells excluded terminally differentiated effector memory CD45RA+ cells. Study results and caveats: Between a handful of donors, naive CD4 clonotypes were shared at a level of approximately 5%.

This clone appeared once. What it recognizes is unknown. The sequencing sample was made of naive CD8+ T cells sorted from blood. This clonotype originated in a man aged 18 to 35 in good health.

The DNA of the CDR3 is TGTGCCAGCACTGAGGTCTCTGAAGCTTTCTTT. Translating gives CASTEVSEAFF. This chain uses TRBV2 with TRBJ1-1; no clear D gene. The CDR3 runs to 11 residues. CDR1 is SNHLY and CDR2 is FYNNEI in the germline V gene. Trimming shortened V by 7 bases and J by 6 bases, and 9 bases separated the two germline ends.